The rows below give T cell receptor beta chains drawn from one sample of a study of T cells in Graves' hyperthyroidism and ophthalmopathy. One entry per CDR3 protein results from TCRdb running MiXCR on the multiplex PCR reads. The table lists hundreds of thousands of distinct CDR3 sequences, roughly 37% of them singletons. Sequencing was performed on blood. Every receptor here comes from a man between 18 and 35 years old with Graves' hyperthyroidism. Both conserved end residues are part of each CDR3. D genes are given only for firm matches. Some rows have no size entry. The others give once, few or many, or a class for an expanded clone.

d_gene | j_gene | v_gene | abundance | CDR3nt | CDR3aa
TRBD1 | TRBJ2-7 | TRBV5-1 | - | TGCGCCAGCAGCTTCGAGGGACAGGGACGGGACGAGCAGTACTTC | CASSFEGQGRDEQYF
- | TRBJ2-7 | TRBV7-9 | - | TGTGCCAGCAGCTTAGGGGAAAACCTCTACGAGCAGTACTTC | CASSLGENLYEQYF
- | TRBJ1-2 | TRBV19 | many | TGTGCCAGTAGCCCTCAAAGGCCGGATAGCTATGGCTACACCTTC | CASSPQRPDSYGYTF
TRBD1 | TRBJ1-1 | TRBV19 | - | TGTGCCGTTTACAGGGGCACTGAAGCTTTCTTT | CAVYRGTEAFF
- | TRBJ1-2 | TRBV9 | - | TGTGCCAGCAGCTTAGCTTCGGGGGTCACCTATGGCTACACCTTC | CASSLASGVTYGYTF
TRBD2 | TRBJ2-7 | TRBV29-1 | many | TGCAGCGTCATAGCGGGAGGTGGTTCCTACGAGCAGTACTTC | CSVIAGGGSYEQYF
- | TRBJ2-5 | TRBV20-1 | - | TGCAGTGCCCTTCGGGAAAACCAAGAGACCCAGTACTTC | CSALRENQETQYF
- | TRBJ1-2 | TRBV7-2 | - | TGTGCCAGCAGCGTTGACCCCATCACCGGTGGCTACACCTTC | CASSVDPITGGYTF
- | TRBJ2-7 | TRBV7-9 | - | TGTGCCAGCAGCCGACACGGGAGCTCCTACGAGCAGTACTTC | CASSRHGSSYEQYF
TRBD1 | TRBJ2-7 | TRBV14 | - | TGTGCCAGCAGCCAATGGGACAGCTCCTACGAGCAGTACTTC | CASSQWDSSYEQYF
TRBD1 | TRBJ1-1 | TRBV6-5 | - | TGTGCCAGCAGTTATTCGGGGGACAGGGTAACCGCTGAAGCTTTCTTT | CASSYSGDRVTAEAFF
- | TRBJ2-7 | TRBV20-1 | few | TGCAGTGCTTACCGGGACATTGCCTACGAGCAGTACTTC | CSAYRDIAYEQYF
- | TRBJ2-6 | TRBV9 | - | TGTGCCAGCAGCAATACAGGGTACTCTGGGGCCAACGTCCTGACTTTC | CASSNTGYSGANVLTF
TRBD1 | TRBJ1-6 | TRBV7-9 | - | TGTGCCAGCAGCTTAGGGACAGGGACGAATTCACCCCTCCACTTT | CASSLGTGTNSPLHF
- | TRBJ1-2 | TRBV5-4 | few | TGTGCCAGCAGCTACACAGGGCCGGCTGGCTACACCTTC | CASSYTGPAGYTF
- | TRBJ1-1 | TRBV20-1 | many | TGCAGCGCTCTACTGAACACTGAAGCTTTCTTT | CSALLNTEAFF
- | TRBJ1-2 | TRBV2 | many | TGTGCCAGCAGTGAATCGTCTAACTATGGCTACACCTTC | CASSESSNYGYTF
TRBD1 | TRBJ1-1 | TRBV25-1 | - | TGTGCCAGCCGATTCGGACAGGGGAACACTGAAGCTTTCTTT | CASRFGQGNTEAFF
- | TRBJ1-4 | TRBV9 | - | TGTGCCAGCACCGCTTTGGCGGGTAATGAAAAACTGTTTTTT | CASTALAGNEKLFF
- | TRBJ2-7 | TRBV5-6 | many | TGTGCCAGCAGCCTCTGGTGGGCCCAGGGCGCCTACGAGCAGTACTTC | CASSLWWAQGAYEQYF
- | TRBJ2-7 | TRBV7-9 | few | TGTGCCAGCAGTTTACGCCGAGGGACCACCGAGCAGTACTTC | CASSLRRGTTEQYF
- | TRBJ2-5 | TRBV7-2 | - | TGTGCCAGCAGCTTAGATTCATGGGGGGGCTTGGAGACCCAGTACTTC | CASSLDSWGGLETQYF
- | TRBJ1-1 | TRBV5-1 | - | TGCGCCAGCAGCTTGGGACGGGGAGGCACTGGAGCTTTCTTT | CASSLGRGGTGAFF
- | TRBJ1-4 | TRBV5-4 | - | TGTGGCAGCAGCTTCAGTGGGGGAACTAATGAAAAACTGTTTTTT | CGSSFSGGTNEKLFF
TRBD1 | TRBJ2-7 | TRBV6-1 | few | TGTGCCAGCAGTGAGACGGACAGGGGAGAGCAGTACTTC | CASSETDRGEQYF
- | TRBJ2-7 | TRBV19 | - | TGTGCCAGCAGCCCCCCATGGCTACTTACGGGAGAGCAGTACTTC | CASSPPWLLTGEQYF
- | TRBJ1-1 | TRBV9 | - | TGTGCCGGCAGCCCCGAAGGCACTGAAGCTTTCTTT | CAGSPEGTEAFF
- | TRBJ2-2 | TRBV20-1 | - | TGCAGTGCTAGAGATTTGGCGGGGGAGCTGTTTTTT | CSARDLAGELFF
- | TRBJ1-2 | TRBV2 | - | TGTGCCAGCATCAGGACAGCAAACTATGGCTACACCTTC | CASIRTANYGYTF
TRBD1 | TRBJ1-6 | TRBV19 | many | TGTGCCAGCAGACCCGGACAGGGTTATATTCCCCTCCACTTT | CASRPGQGYIPLHF
- | TRBJ1-1 | TRBV20-1 | few | TGCAGTGCTAGACAGAGCATGAACACTGAAGCTTTCTTT | CSARQSMNTEAFF
TRBD2 | TRBJ2-5 | TRBV20-1 | - | TGCAGTGCTAGAGAGGGCGGGAGGATTGGTGAGACCCAGTACTTC | CSAREGGRIGETQYF
TRBD2 | TRBJ2-7 | TRBV19 | once | TGTGCCAGTAGTATAACTAGCGGGGAGTCCTACGAGCAGTACTTC | CASSITSGESYEQYF
- | TRBJ2-5 | TRBV19 | many | TGTGCCAGTAGTGTGGACTGGATGGAGACCCAGTACTTC | CASSVDWMETQYF
- | TRBJ2-6 | TRBV5-1 | many | TGCGCCAGCAGCAGGGCAGACTCTGGGGCCAACGTCCTGACTTTC | CASSRADSGANVLTF
TRBD2 | TRBJ2-2 | TRBV7-2 | - | TGTGCCAGCAGCCCGATAAGCCTAGCGGGGGGAAGGGGCGGGGAGCTGTTTTTT | CASSPISLAGGRGGELFF
- | TRBJ1-3 | TRBV5-6 | - | TGTGCCAGCAGCTTTGGGGGACAAAACACCATATATTTT | CASSFGGQNTIYF